A selection of T cell receptor beta chains follows, all from one sample in a study of CD8+ T cells in alopecia areata. TCRdb keeps only in-frame clones here, not all; method: immunoSEQ multiplex PCR. The sample holds about 97,000 clones, 41% seen once. Material for sequencing was CD4+ T cells sorted from blood. All receptors come from a human donor with alopecia areata. CDR3s include the opening cysteine and the closing phenylalanine or tryptophan. A D gene is named only where the DNA matches it firmly. Only some rows state a clone size, as once, few, many or a class for expanded clones.

size	D	V	J	DNA	CDR3
NA	NA	TRBV30	TRBJ2-1	TGTGCCTGGAGTGACGGGTACCTTTACAATGAGCAGTTCTTC	CAWSDGYLYNEQFF
few	TRBD2	TRBV5-6	TRBJ2-4	TGTGCCAGCAGCTTGCTAGCGGGAGTTCACATTCAGTACTTC	CASSLLAGVHIQYF
NA	NA	TRBV29-1	TRBJ1-1	TGCAGCGTTATCAGTCCTGGGGCCAAAGCTTTCTTT	CSVISPGAKAFF
NA	NA	TRBV20-1	TRBJ2-3	TGCAGTGCTAAAGTCGGAGATACGCAGTATTTT	CSAKVGDTQYF
NA	NA	TRBV18	TRBJ2-4	TGTGCCAGCTCACCATTGAAGGATTGGAACATTCAGTACTTC	CASSPLKDWNIQYF
few	NA	TRBV5-1	TRBJ1-2	TGCGCCAGCAGCTTGGATGGGGAACATGGCTACACCTTC	CASSLDGEHGYTF
NA	TRBD2	TRBV29-1	TRBJ2-7	TGCAGCGGGGGGACTAGCGGGTACGAGCAGTACTTC	CSGGTSGYEQYF
NA	TRBD2	TRBV18	TRBJ2-7	TGTGCCAGCTCACCGGCTCTAACTAGCGGGGGAACCTACGAGCAGTACTTC	CASSPALTSGGTYEQYF
NA	NA	TRBV30	TRBJ1-5	TGTGCCTGGAGTGACAGGAAAAATCAGCCCCAGCATTTT	CAWSDRKNQPQHF
once	NA	TRBV29-1	TRBJ1-1	TGCAGCGGCTCCAGCGGGAGGAACACTGAAGCTTTCTTT	CSGSSGRNTEAFF
NA	TRBD1	TRBV5-1	TRBJ2-7	TGCGCCAGCAGCTCGGGACAGACGTTTTCCTACGAGCAGTACTTC	CASSSGQTFSYEQYF
NA	TRBD1	TRBV30	TRBJ2-2	TGTGCCAGCCGGGACAGTCTAGGCGGGGAGCTGTTTTTT	CASRDSLGGELFF
NA	NA	TRBV2	TRBJ2-5	TGTGCCAGCAGCTATGAAGAGACCCAGTACTTC	CASSYEETQYF
few	TRBD1	TRBV7-2	TRBJ2-1	TGTGCCAGCAGCCCAGGACAGGGCCACAATGAGCAGTTCTTC	CASSPGQGHNEQFF
few	NA	TRBV18	TRBJ1-5	TGTGCCAGCTCACCGCTCGACGGCAATCAGCCCCAGCATTTT	CASSPLDGNQPQHF
few	NA	TRBV28	TRBJ2-3	TGTGCCAGCAGCCCGGGTGGGGCCGGCACAGATACGCAGTATTTT	CASSPGGAGTDTQYF
NA	NA	TRBV30	TRBJ1-2	TGTGCCTGGAGTGAGGCGGGAAGCTACACCTTC	CAWSEAGSYTF
NA	TRBD1	TRBV30	TRBJ2-2	TGTGCCTGGAGTCCGCTGGGACAGGGAGACACCGGGGAGCTGTTTTTT	CAWSPLGQGDTGELFF
NA	NA	TRBV7-8	TRBJ2-2	TGTGCCAGCAGCTTAGTGGGGGGCACCGGGGAGCTGTTTTTT	CASSLVGGTGELFF
few	NA	TRBV2	TRBJ2-7	TGTGCCAGCCAGGGGAACAACGAGCAGTACTTC	CASQGNNEQYF
few	TRBD1	TRBV27	TRBJ2-5	TGTGCCAGCATTACAGGGGGCCAAGAGACCCAGTACTTC	CASITGGQETQYF
NA	TRBD1	TRBV5-4	TRBJ2-7	TGTGCCAGCAGCTTGGCGGGACAGGGCTACGAGCAGTACTTC	CASSLAGQGYEQYF
NA	TRBD2	TRBV4-2	TRBJ2-3	TGTGCCAGCAGCCCCGGGACTAGCGGGGGTCATACGCAGTATTTT	CASSPGTSGGHTQYF
NA	NA	TRBV7-2	TRBJ1-1	TGTGCCAGCAGCTACCCGGGACTAAACACTGAAGCTTTCTTT	CASSYPGLNTEAFF
NA	NA	TRBV30	TRBJ1-1	TGTGCCTGGAGTCCTTCCGGGGGAGGAGCTTTCTTT	CAWSPSGGGAFF
NA	NA	TRBV4-2	TRBJ1-5	TGTGCCAGCAGCCAAGATGGCGGGCCCCAGCATTTT	CASSQDGGPQHF
few	TRBD1	TRBV5-1	TRBJ2-3	TGCGCCAGCAGCCCCCAACAGGGGAGCACAGATACGCAGTATTTT	CASSPQQGSTDTQYF
few	NA	TRBV6-1	TRBJ1-2	TGTGCCAGCAGTGAAGGTCGACCCGGTTTATATGGCTACACCTTC	CASSEGRPGLYGYTF
few	TRBD2	TRBV10-3	TRBJ2-3	TGTGCCATCAGTGATTGGGCTAGCGGGAGGAAAACCACAGATACGCAGTATTTT	CAISDWASGRKTTDTQYF
NA	NA	TRBV2	TRBJ1-5	TGTGCCAGCAGTAAGGGGAGCAATCAGCCCCAGCATTTT	CASSKGSNQPQHF
once	NA	TRBV2	TRBJ2-2	TGTGCCAGCAGTGTACTAACTAACACCGGGGAGCTGTTTTTT	CASSVLTNTGELFF
few	NA	TRBV29-1	TRBJ2-1	TGCAGCGATAAAACGGGGACTGAGCAGTTCTTC	CSDKTGTEQFF
once	NA	TRBV5-6	TRBJ2-5	TGTGCCAGCAGCTTGGCCTGGGAGACCCAGTACTTC	CASSLAWETQYF
NA	NA	TRBV19	TRBJ1-5	TGTGCCAGTAGTATCAGGGGAGCCCAGCATTTT	CASSIRGAQHF
NA	NA	TRBV28	TRBJ2-1	TGTGCCAGCAGTCCGGGACGGTTGCAGTTCTTC	CASSPGRLQFF
NA	TRBD1	TRBV18	TRBJ1-2	TGTGCCAGCTCATCACAGGGGGCGAGTGGCTACACCTTC	CASSSQGASGYTF
few	NA	TRBV28	TRBJ2-3	TGTGCCAGCAGCGGACACACTAGCACAGATACGCAGTATTTT	CASSGHTSTDTQYF
NA	NA	TRBV7-9	TRBJ2-7	TGTGCCAGCAAGGAGGGCTCCAACTACGAGCAGTACTTC	CASKEGSNYEQYF
NA	NA	TRBV5-1	TRBJ2-3	TGCGCCAGCAGCTTGGTGGCGGGGAGCACAGATACGCAGTATTTT	CASSLVAGSTDTQYF
few	NA	TRBV7-8	TRBJ2-7	TGTGCCAGCAGCTTAGGGGTAGTCCCCTACGAGCAGTACTTC	CASSLGVVPYEQYF
NA	NA	TRBV7-9	TRBJ2-5	TGTGCCAGCAGCCAAGGGTTGCGGGAGACCCAGTACTTC	CASSQGLRETQYF
few	TRBD1	TRBV2	TRBJ2-7	TGTGCCAGCAGCCGGGACAGGGGGACCTACGAGCAGTACTTC	CASSRDRGTYEQYF
NA	NA	TRBV4-3	TRBJ2-1	TGCGCCAGCAGCCAAGATCAGCTTGGTGAGCAGTTCTTC	CASSQDQLGEQFF
few	NA	TRBV29-1	TRBJ2-6	TGCAGCGTTGATACGTTAGGGACTGGGGCCAACGTCCTGACTTTC	CSVDTLGTGANVLTF